The 30 T cell receptor beta chains below all came from one sample that was sequenced in a study of T cells in women clearing cervical HPV infection. Using immunoSEQ multiplex PCR, the repertoire was profiled, and TCRdb retains in-frame clones only, with some absent. The table for this sample gives fewer than 35,000 clones. Sample: blood buffy coat. The receptors stem from a woman between 18 and 69 years old with a cervical HPV16 infection that either progressed to CIN3+ or cleared (not recorded which).

As to this clone: Read coverage stops 3 residues before the CDR3 terminus; the germline J gene supplies the remainder. The gene calls are TRBV20-1 and TRBJ1-1; tentative D call: TRBD1 (5 bases). CDR1 is DFQATT and CDR2 is SNEGSKA in the germline V gene (reference sequence). Trimming left V 2 bases short and J 7 bases short, with 11 bases between. This CDR3 region has 12 residues. The sequenced CDR3 bases are TGCAGTGCTAGAAGCGGGGCTAGTGAA. Its protein is CSARSGASE. The CDR3 in full is CSARSGASEAFF.

The CDR3 bases that were read are TGTGCCAGTAGTTTCAGGATCCTATCCTACGAG. Protein sequence: CASSFRILSYE. The CDR3, in full, reads CASSFRILSYEQYF. This rearrangement joins TRBV19 to TRBJ2-7; D gene ambiguous. The missing CDR3 end, 3 residues past where the read stops, is filled in from the germline J gene. This CDR3 spans 14 amino acids. Trimming removed 5 bases from V and 1 base from J, with 12 bases in between. Germline V gives CDR1 LNHDA, CDR2 SQIVND (reference sequence).

Regarding this clone: The read ends 3 residues early relative to the CDR3; the germline J gene fills the gap. The chain is built from TRBV20-1 and TRBJ2-3; TRBD2 matches at 8 bases. Germline CDR1 and CDR2: DFQATT and SNEGSKA (reference sequence). There are 15 residues in the CDR3. The CDR3 loop reads CSASIWRGDQETQYF. CDR3 bases read: TGCAGTGCTAGTATTTGGCGGGGGGACCAAGAGACG.

Comment on this clone: The read finishes 3 residues shy of the CDR3 end, and the germline J gene is used to complete it. The V and J genes are TRBV9 and TRBJ2-5, with 10 positions matching TRBD2. After removal of 2 bases from V and 5 bases from J, the junction contained 6 bases not matched to a gene. The germline CDR1 and CDR2 sequences are SGDLS and YYNGEE. The CDR3 runs to 15 residues. The CDR3 sequence: CASSVSGGQGETQYF. CDR3 DNA, as far as it was read: TGTGCCAGCAGCGTTAGCGGGGGGCAGGGGGAGACC.

Points on this clone: From the germline J gene comes the end of the CDR3, since the read stops 3 residues before it. The chain uses TRBV27 and TRBJ1-6; 8 bases line up with TRBD1. The V segment lost 2 bases and the J segment 5 bases; nucleotides outside the gene matches: 2. This CDR3 region has 15 residues. Germline V lookup: CDR1 MNHEY, CDR2 SMNVEV (reference sequence). Incomplete CDR3 DNA: TGTGCCAGCAGTTTAACAGGGGGTCATAATTCACCC. Translating gives CASSLTGGHNSP. The entire CDR3 reads CASSLTGGHNSPLHF.

Turning to this clone: The read halts 3 residues ahead of the CDR3 end, with the missing end drawn from the germline J gene. The rearrangement uses TRBV6-2 or TRBV6-3 and TRBJ2-2, with 7 bases fitting TRBD1. The germline V gene encodes CDR1 MNHEY and CDR2 SVGEGT. This CDR3 comprises 16 residues. Unmatched junction bases numbered 11, after V lost 4 bases and J lost 6 bases. The CDR3 bases that were read are TGTGCCAGCAGTTCGGTTCGGGCAGGGGGACCCGGGGAG. Amino acid sequence: CASSSVRAGGPGE. In full, the CDR3 is CASSSVRAGGPGELFF.

A word on this clone: Read coverage stops 3 residues before the CDR3 terminus; the germline J gene supplies the remainder. The chain couples TRBV10-2 to TRBJ1-1; possible D gene TRBD1, 5 bases. CDR1 and CDR2 (germline): WSHSY, SAAADI. The CDR3 sequence is 13 residues long. Trimming left V 8 bases short and J 1 base short, with 11 bases between. The CDR3: CASEVQGNTEAFF. The sequenced CDR3 bases are TGCGCCAGCGAGGTGCAGGGGAACACTGAA.

To note about this clone: The read finishes 3 residues shy of the CDR3 end, and the germline J gene is used to complete it. The rearrangement uses TRBV5-1 and TRBJ2-3, with 9 bases lining up with TRBD1. Germline V lookup: CDR1 SGHRS, CDR2 YFSETQ. The CDR3 spans 15 residues. V dropped 5 bases and J dropped 1; count of bases not matched to a gene: 5. CDR3 bases read: TGCGCCAGCAGAGCGGGACAGGGAGGCACAGATACG. Translation: CASRAGQGGTDT. The CDR3 in its entirety is CASRAGQGGTDTQYF.

Worth noting for this clone: The read ends 3 residues shy of where the CDR3 ends; the end is completed using the germline J gene. The V gene is TRBV7-8, the J gene TRBJ2-2, with TRBD1 matching 8 bases. From germline, CDR1 is SGHVS and CDR2 FQNEAQ. The CDR3 covers 14 residues. The DNA read from the CDR3 is TGTGCCAGCAGCGCACCCAGGGGGCGTGAAAAG. This encodes CASSAPRGREK. The entire CDR3 protein is CASSAPRGREKLFF.

About this clone: With the read ending 3 residues before the CDR3 end, the germline J gene is used to fill in that end. The J gene is TRBJ2-1, the V gene TRBV2; possible D gene TRBD2, 5 bases. Germline values: CDR1 SNHLY, CDR2 FYNNEI. There are 13 residues in the CDR3. The V and J ends lost 3 bases and 9 bases respectively, with 12 bases between them. CDR3 loop: CASSDLRGGEQFF. The DNA read from the CDR3 is TGTGCCAGCAGTGATTTACGGGGTGGTGAG.

The CDR3 reads CAISESTGALLAFF. The part of the CDR3 DNA that was read is TGTGCCATCAGTGAGTCGACAGGGGCCCTATTG. The V and J genes are TRBV10-3 and TRBJ1-1; 8 nucleotides align to TRBD1. The missing CDR3 end, 3 residues past where the read stops, is filled in from the germline J gene. The length of the CDR3 is 14 residues. The V gene's germline CDR1 is ENHRY and CDR2 SYGVKD.

Comments on this clone: The read ends 3 residues before the CDR3 terminus; that terminus is restored from the germline J gene. The V gene is TRBV14, the J gene TRBJ2-4, with TRBD2 as a possible D gene (5 bases). This CDR3 is 14 amino acids long. The germline gives CDR1 SGHDN, CDR2 FVKESK. The sequenced CDR3 bases are TGTGCCAGCAGCCAAAGGACTGCCTTGGAGACT. Amino acids: CASSQRTALET. The CDR3, in full, reads CASSQRTALETQYF.

As for this clone: Read sequence stops 3 residues before the CDR3 end, and the germline J gene provides the missing end. The V and J genes are TRBV5-5 and TRBJ2-3; 7 bases agree with TRBD2. CDR3 length: 13 amino acids. The germline CDR1 and CDR2 sequences are SGHKS and YYEKEE (reference sequence). The CDR3 loop is CASRSPGGETQYF. Partial CDR3 DNA: TGTGCCAGCCGATCCCCGGGGGGAGAGACG.

As regards this clone: With the read ending 3 residues before the CDR3 end, the germline J gene is used to fill in that end. The chain is built from TRBV19 and TRBJ1-4; D perhaps matches TRBD1 (5 bases). This CDR3 spans 14 amino acids. Germline assignment: CDR1 LNHDA and CDR2 SQIVND (reference sequence). Incomplete CDR3 DNA: TGTGCCAGTACTCTCAACTCTGGGGCCAACGTA. Residues: CASTLNSGANV. The whole CDR3 is CASTLNSGANVLFF.

The part of the CDR3 DNA that was read is TGTGCCAGCAGCCCAGATGTAAACTATGGT. It yields the protein CASSPDVNYG. The entire CDR3 sequence reads CASSPDVNYGQYF. The V call is TRBV5-4, the J call TRBJ2-4; D is unresolved. The read ends 3 residues before the CDR3 terminus; that terminus is restored from the germline J gene. The length of the CDR3 is 13 residues. Per the germline V gene, CDR1 is SGHNT and CDR2 is YYREEE (reference sequence).

With respect to this clone: The CDR3 extends 3 residues past the end of the read, so its final part is completed from the germline J gene. The rearrangement uses TRBV12-3 or TRBV12-4 and TRBJ2-7, with TRBD1 identical over 8 bases. The CDR3 totals 17 residues. The trim removed 8 bases at V and 1 base at J, leaving 16 bases unmatched. The CDR3 spells CASSQYPGTGSSYEQYF. CDR3 DNA, as far as it was read: TGTGCCAGCTCTCAATACCCCGGGACAGGTTCATCCTACGAG.

Regarding this clone: The read is 3 residues too short to cover the CDR3 end, so that end is filled in from the germline J gene. J is TRBJ1-1 and V is TRBV11-2; D not resolved. The ends were cut back, 3 bases at V and 2 bases at J, with 4 bases in the middle. From germline, CDR1 is SGHAT and CDR2 FQNNGV. CDR3 length: 12 amino acids. CDR3 DNA (partial): TGTGCCAGCAGCTTTGGCAACACTGAA. It translates to CASSFGNTE. In full, the CDR3 is CASSFGNTEAFF.

Concerning this clone: The read stops 3 residues short of the end of the CDR3; the missing end is completed from the germline J gene. This rearrangement joins TRBV18 to TRBJ1-2, with TRBD1 matching 8 bases. CDR3 length: 14 residues. Looked up from germline, CDR1 is KGHSH and CDR2 is LQKENI. V trimming: 2 bases; J trimming: 3 bases; junction bases outside the gene matches: 2. The part of the CDR3 DNA that was read is TGTGCCAGCTCACCAGAGGGACAGGACTATGGC. This codes for CASSPEGQDYG. The CDR3 as a whole reads CASSPEGQDYGYTF.

Remarks on this clone: The read is 3 residues too short to cover the CDR3 end, so that end is filled in from the germline J gene. This chain links TRBV30 with TRBJ2-5; weak D call: TRBD1 (5 bases). Germline CDR1 and CDR2: GTSNPN and SVGIG (reference sequence). V was shortened by 4 bases and J by 2 bases, with 17 bases between the two germline ends. This CDR3 has 15 amino acids. The DNA read from the CDR3 is TGTGCCTGGACTACCGACAGTCTTCGTCAAGAGACC. Its protein is CAWTTDSLRQET. In full, the CDR3 reads CAWTTDSLRQETQYF.

To note about this clone: The read ends 3 residues early relative to the CDR3; the germline J gene fills the gap. This chain connects TRBV7-2 to TRBJ2-4, with D tentatively TRBD1 (6 bases). The germline CDR1 and CDR2 sequences are SGHTA and FQGNSA. The CDR3 totals 14 residues. The DNA read from the CDR3 is TGTGCCAGCAGCTTAAGCGGACAGTTCTATGGT. Protein: CASSLSGQFYG. The full CDR3 reads CASSLSGQFYGQYF. The complete variable domain, with remaining parts taken from reference TRBV7-2 and TRBJ2-4, reads GAGVSQSPSNKVTEKGKDVELRCDPISGHTALYWYRQSLGQGLEFLIYFQGNSAPDKSGLPSDRFSAERTGGSVSTLTIQRTQQEDSAVYLCASSLSGQFYGQYFGAGTRLSVL.

Remarks on this clone: With the read ending 3 residues before the CDR3 end, the germline J gene is used to fill in that end. The genes are TRBV7-8 and TRBJ2-7; a possible D gene is TRBD1 (6 bases). In germline, CDR1 is SGHVS, CDR2 FQNEAQ. The CDR3 sequence is 13 residues long. The V gene lost 4 bases and the J gene lost 2 bases, with 9 bases spanning the gap. CDR3 DNA (partial): TGTGCCAGCAGCTCCGGGACAACCTACGAG. Encoded protein: CASSSGTTYE. The full CDR3 protein reads CASSSGTTYEQYF.

Concerning this clone: The read stops 3 residues short of the end of the CDR3; the missing end is completed from the germline J gene. The chain links TRBV13 to TRBJ2-1; TRBD2 aligns across 13 bases. The V segment lost 5 bases and the J segment 2 bases; nucleotides outside the gene matches: 0. This CDR3 comprises 15 residues. Germline V lookup: CDR1 PRHDT, CDR2 FYEKMQ (reference sequence). The part of the CDR3 DNA that was read is TGTGCCAGCAGCGGGACTAGCGGGGCCTACAATGAG. Translation gives CASSGTSGAYNE. The full CDR3 is CASSGTSGAYNEQFF.

With regard to this clone: Coverage ceases 3 residues before the CDR3 finishes, and the germline J gene fills in the end. The chain carries TRBV29-1 and TRBJ1-1, with D tentatively TRBD1 (5 bases). The CDR3 is 13 residues long. The V end lost 1 base, the J end lost 1 base, and 7 bases lay between the germline ends. Germline V lookup: CDR1 SQVTM, CDR2 ANQGSEA. CDR3 in amino acids: CSVEGTPNTEAFF. The DNA read from the CDR3 is TGCAGCGTTGAAGGGACACCGAACACTGAA.

With regard to this clone: Coverage ceases 3 residues before the CDR3 finishes, and the germline J gene fills in the end. The rearrangement links TRBV5-1 to TRBJ2-3; the D is unclear. This CDR3 spans 15 amino acids. Trimming pared 3 bases from V and 2 bases from J, leaving 13 bases between. Germline V gene lookup returns CDR1 SGHRS and CDR2 YFSETQ. The CDR3 loop reads CASSYTDFYTDTQYF. The covered CDR3 bases are TGCGCCAGCAGCTACACCGACTTCTACACAGATACG.

A word on this clone: The read is 3 residues too short to cover the CDR3 end, so that end is filled in from the germline J gene. This chain links TRBV6-1 with TRBJ2-2, with a possible D match to TRBD2 (5 bases). Trimming took 2 bases from V and 9 from J, leaving 10 bases between them. Germline V gene lookup returns CDR1 MNHNS and CDR2 SASEGT. The CDR3 covers 13 residues. CDR3 in amino acids: CASSESRVRELFF. The covered CDR3 bases are TGTGCCAGCAGTGAATCGAGGGTTAGGGAG.

As concerns this clone: The read finishes 3 residues shy of the CDR3 end, and the germline J gene is used to complete it. The J gene is TRBJ2-5, the V gene TRBV11-2, with D maybe TRBD1 (6 bases). The CDR3 contains 15 residues. CDR1 and CDR2 from the germline V gene are SGHAT and FQNNGV. Deletions cut 0 bases from V and 4 bases from J, with 12 bases between. The CDR3 sequence is CASSLEAGAGETQYF. The part of the CDR3 DNA that was read is TGTGCCAGCAGCTTAGAGGCAGGGGCGGGAGAGACC.

A note on this clone: Read sequence stops 3 residues before the CDR3 end, and the germline J gene provides the missing end. This sequence joins TRBV18 and TRBJ2-4, with 7 bases identical to TRBD1. CDR3 length: 12 residues. Germline CDR1 and CDR2: KGHSH and LQKENI. This CDR3 is CASSTGELGQYF. The CDR3 bases that were read are TGTGCCAGCTCAACAGGGGAACTTGGT.

As concerns this clone: The sequenced fragment ends 3 residues before the CDR3 boundary, so the rest is inferred from the germline J gene. The rearrangement links TRBV5-1 to TRBJ1-2, with TRBD1 matching 8 bases. In germline, CDR1 is SGHRS, CDR2 YFSETQ. Losses at the gene ends were 2 bases for V and 4 bases for J; bases not matched to a gene: 4. CDR3 length: 14 residues. This chain's CDR3 is CASSLTGQAYGYTF. CDR3 DNA, as far as it was read: TGCGCCAGCAGCTTAACGGGACAGGCCTATGGC.

The part of the CDR3 DNA that was read is TGCAGTGCTAGAGATGGACAGGGGCTCAATCAGCCC. It codes for CSARDGQGLNQP. The CDR3 in full is CSARDGQGLNQPQHF. V and J are TRBV20-1 and TRBJ1-5; 9 bases are shared with TRBD1. Read sequence stops 3 residues before the CDR3 end, and the germline J gene provides the missing end. CDR1 DFQATT and CDR2 SNEGSKA come from the germline V gene (reference sequence). V dropped 0 bases and J dropped 3; count of bases not matched to a gene: 3. The CDR3 length is 15 residues.

Details on this clone: The read finishes 3 residues shy of the CDR3 end, and the germline J gene is used to complete it. The chain couples TRBV9 to TRBJ2-7; D not certain. The CDR3 loop spans 13 amino acids. The V and J ends lost 4 bases and 3 bases respectively, with 11 bases between them. Per the germline V gene, CDR1 is SGDLS and CDR2 is YYNGEE. The part of the CDR3 DNA that was read is TGTGCCAGCAGCCCCGACACCCTCTACGAG. Translating gives CASSPDTLYE. The complete CDR3 sequence is CASSPDTLYEQYF. Full variable domain (rest looked up from reference TRBV9 and TRBJ2-7): DSGVTQTPKHLITATGQRVTLRCSPRSGDLSVYWYQQSLDQGLQFLIQYYNGEERAKGNILERFSAQQFPDLHSELNLSSLELGDSALYFCASSPDTLYEQYFGPGTRLTVT.